This T cell receptor (beta chain) was identified in a study of ipilimumab plus nivolumab after autologous stem cell transplantation. Study-level background: Median doses per patient: roughly five ipilimumab, 7 to 9 nivolumab. Both relapsed and primary refractory DLBCL were included. Study-wide results and caveats: Per the authors, repertoire, Treg and microbiota data justify further study.

The germline V gene has CDR1 SGHAT and CDR2 FQNNGV. The CDR3 contains 16 residues. Through week 26, nivolumab 3 mg/kg IV was given weeks 1, 4, 7, 10, then biweekly. Comment on this clone: The antigen remains unidentified. At one boundary the junction diverges from the germline segment, which might be a read error.

Repertoires were generated with immunoSEQ multiplex PCR, while TCRdb's copy carries only in-frame clones and drops some. The sample yields approximately 80,000 clones, under 85% seen once. The receptor's source is a male donor with diffuse large B-cell lymphoma. This chain uses TRBV11-2 with TRBJ2-1, with D perhaps TRBD1 or TRBD2 (5 bases each). The sample in question was PBMCs, obtained in a trial of ipilimumab plus nivolumab as post-transplant consolidation. The CDR3 nucleotides are TGCGCCAGCAGCCAAGATTCGGGGCCGCCCTACAATGAGCAGTTCTTC. Amino acid sequence: CASSQDSGPPYNEQFF. Full variable domain (missing parts from reference TRBV11-2 and TRBJ2-1): EAGVAQSPRYKIIEKRQSVAFWCNPISGHATLYWYQQILGQGPKLLIQFQNNGVVDDSQLPKDRFSAERLKGVDSTLKIQPAKLEDSAVYLCASSQDSGPPYNEQFFGPGTRLTVL.